These T cell receptor beta chains were read from a single sample in a study of shared clonotypes between healthy human individuals. Sequencing used immunoSEQ multiplex PCR; TCRdb keeps in-frame clones, though not all of them. The sample yields some 1,900,000 clones, about 95% seen once. Material for sequencing was naive CD8+ T cells sorted from blood. The receptors derive from a man between 18 and 29 years old in good health. Both conserved end residues are part of each CDR3.

V gene: TRBV13
J gene: TRBJ1-4
CDR3 protein: CASSYGKAELFF

V gene: TRBV5-4
J gene: TRBJ2-3
CDR3 protein: CASSLDMPTDTQYF

V gene: TRBV29-1
J gene: TRBJ2-5
CDR3 protein: CSVHYPGQGGETQYF

V gene: TRBV5-1
J gene: TRBJ2-1
CDR3 protein: CASSLDMSNEQFF

V gene: TRBV12-1
J gene: TRBJ1-2
CDR3 protein: CARKVNYGYTF

V gene: TRBV5-6
J gene: TRBJ2-7
CDR3 protein: CASSLWPGSYEQYF

V gene: TRBV2
J gene: TRBJ1-5
CDR3 protein: CASTPAGGFSNQPQHF

V gene: TRBV11-2
J gene: TRBJ2-7
CDR3 protein: CASSLGWAATYEQYF

V gene: TRBV9
J gene: TRBJ1-2
CDR3 protein: CASSVGQGTYGYTF

V gene: TRBV7-9
J gene: TRBJ1-1
CDR3 protein: CASSLEGQRTEAFF

V gene: TRBV7-9
J gene: TRBJ2-3
CDR3 protein: CASSSWTSTDTQYF

V gene: TRBV2
J gene: TRBJ2-6
CDR3 protein: CASSEPWTFSGANVLTF

V gene: TRBV10-2
J gene: TRBJ2-3
CDR3 protein: CASSVLAGAVDTQYF

V gene: TRBV28
J gene: TRBJ2-7
CDR3 protein: CASSFRGGGGYEQYF

V gene: TRBV6-6
J gene: TRBJ2-1
CDR3 protein: CASSYGVNKPEQFF

V gene: TRBV6-6
J gene: TRBJ1-4
CDR3 protein: CASSQDRAHEKLFF

V gene: TRBV6-1
J gene: TRBJ2-5
CDR3 protein: CASSEGTGRETQYF

V gene: TRBV2
J gene: TRBJ2-3
CDR3 protein: CASTGLAGGPGSTDTQYF

V gene: TRBV6-6
J gene: TRBJ1-2
CDR3 protein: CASSYSGPRDNYGYTF

V gene: TRBV9
J gene: TRBJ2-7
CDR3 protein: CASSVGINSEQYF

V gene: TRBV14
J gene: TRBJ1-6
CDR3 protein: CASSDIGTGGANDRTLHF

V gene: TRBV28
J gene: TRBJ1-2
CDR3 protein: CASSLPLVGGDGYTF

V gene: TRBV10-3
J gene: TRBJ2-7
CDR3 protein: CAISPTGPHEQYF

V gene: TRBV4-3
J gene: TRBJ2-5
CDR3 protein: CASSQDLDSGSGETQYF

V gene: TRBV19
J gene: TRBJ2-2
CDR3 protein: CASSTRTNTGELFF

V gene: TRBV25-1
J gene: TRBJ2-1
CDR3 protein: CASEAFSYNEQFF

V gene: TRBV27
J gene: TRBJ1-2
CDR3 protein: CASSTTGGYGYTF

V gene: TRBV6-5
J gene: TRBJ1-6
CDR3 protein: CASSYSIGASPLHF

V gene: TRBV6-1
J gene: TRBJ1-6
CDR3 protein: CASSEDVGLHSYNSPLHF

V gene: TRBV7-9
J gene: TRBJ1-2
CDR3 protein: CASSLVGNSLYGYTF

V gene: TRBV11-2
J gene: TRBJ2-7
CDR3 protein: CASSSRDRYEQYF

V gene: TRBV5-6
J gene: TRBJ2-1
CDR3 protein: CASSFVNEQFF

V gene: TRBV6-1
J gene: TRBJ2-5
CDR3 protein: CASSAPPGGGETQYF

V gene: TRBV2
J gene: TRBJ2-7
CDR3 protein: CASPPSPGDRGDEQYF

V gene: TRBV29-1
J gene: TRBJ2-3
CDR3 protein: CSVVDNTDTQYF